This T cell receptor beta chain was identified during a study of T cell responses to AZD1222 COVID-19 vaccine. CDR1 is MNHEY and CDR2 is SVGAGI in the germline V gene. The CDR3 length is 14 residues. V lost 2 bases and J 4 bases, leaving 11 bases between the germline ends. TCRdb's table, derived via immunoSEQ multiplex PCR, lists solely in-frame clones and lacks some. The data show 150,000 to 200,000 clones, around 90% seen once. Here the sequenced sample was peripheral blood, taken 28 days after the second AZD1222 dose. This sequence joins TRBV6-5 and TRBJ1-1, with no clear D. The sequence was collected from an adult who received the AZD1222 COVID-19 vaccine. The CDR3 spells CASSYQIRGTEAFF. The CDR3 DNA sequence: TGTGCCAGCAGTTACCAGATACGCGGCACTGAAGCTTTCTTT.